The TCR beta chain under discussion was sequenced for a study of shared clonotypes between healthy human individuals. Worth noting for this clone: The antigen is not known.

Findings and limits, study-wide: Among donors, the sharing of clonotypes was expected to be influenced by sequencing depth.

Germline V gene lookup returns CDR1 SQVTM and CDR2 ANQGSEA. The CDR3 covers 13 residues. J lost 4 bases, V lost 7 bases, and 2 bases had no gene match. Approximately 100 million PBMCs per unsorted sample were used for genomic DNA. Sequencing used immunoSEQ multiplex PCR; TCRdb keeps in-frame clones, though not all of them. The sample holds roughly 500,000 clones, 60% to 80% seen once. The chain is built from TRBV29-1 and TRBJ2-3, with 13 nucleotides matching TRBD2. The source is a woman in her thirties or forties in good health. Some clones in this sample may be carry-over from other donors' samples. Material for sequencing was PBMCs. Written as DNA, the CDR3 is TGCAGCGCGGGACTAGCGGGACCAGATACGCAGTATTTT. Translating gives CSAGLAGPDTQYF.